These 2 T cell receptor beta chains came from one sample sequenced in a study of T-cell memory formation after mild COVID-19. Via MiXCR, TCRdb re-called the 5' RACE reads, giving one row per CDR3 protein. The sample lists fewer than 50,000 distinct CDR3 sequences; about 6.3% were seen once. The sequenced sample consisted of PBMCs or a T cell subset sorted from them (not recorded which). Receptors were obtained from an adult who had mild COVID-19 (a few samples of this study predate the infection). Cell type and time point are not known.

V usage is TRBV20-1 and J usage is TRBJ1-6, with 7 bases lining up with TRBD1. CDR3 length: 15 amino acids. With 0 bases clipped from V and 1 base from J, the junction kept 0 bases outside the gene matches. CDR1 and CDR2 (germline): DFQATT, SNEGSKA (reference sequence). DNA for the CDR3: TGCAGTGCTAGAGACAGGGGGTCCTATAATTCACCCCTCCACTTT. Its translation: CSARDRGSYNSPLHF.

This clonotype was counted at least ten times. The V call is TRBV29-1, the J call TRBJ2-2, with D perhaps given as TRBD1 or TRBD2 (6 bases each). Germline lookup yields CDR1 SQVTM and CDR2 ANQGSEA. V lost 5 bases, J lost 1 base, and 14 bases lay in between. The CDR3 is 15 residues long. CDR3 DNA sequence: TGCAGCGTTTTGGGGGGCTCGGGGAACACCGGGGAGCTGTTTTTT. As protein: CSVLGGSGNTGELFF.